The 18 T cell receptor beta chains below all came from one sample that was sequenced in a study of CD8+ T cells in alopecia areata. TCR sequencing used cDNA made by reverse transcription of extracted RNA. Sequencing was performed with immunoSEQ multiplex PCR; in TCRdb, only in-frame clones are kept and a portion is missing. This sample yields about 150,000 clones, of which roughly 65% are seen a single time; 0.7% to 1% belongs to the top ten. Treatment: oral pan-JAK inhibitor, 5-10 mg twice daily. The sequences come from CD4+ T cells sorted from blood, collected at week 4, from a patient treated with tofacitinib. All receptors derive from a human donor with alopecia areata.

V is TRBV4-2 and J is TRBJ2-7, with 12 bases lining up with TRBD2. Per the germline V gene, CDR1 is LGHNA and CDR2 is YNFKEQ. This CDR3 is 15 amino acids long. V dropped 1 base and J dropped 2; count of bases not matched to a gene: 0. The DNA of the CDR3 is TGTGCCAGCAGCCAAGGGACTAGCGGGGCCTACGAGCAGTACTTC. Amino acids: CASSQGTSGAYEQYF.

This clone occurred a few times. This rearrangement joins TRBV29-1 to TRBJ2-1; D might be TRBD2 (6 bases). V dropped 0 bases and J dropped 7 bases, with 10 bases sitting between them. The CDR3 totals 13 residues. From germline, CDR1 is SQVTM and CDR2 ANQGSEA. The chain's CDR3 is CSVEEYSGNEQFF. CDR3 DNA sequence: TGCAGCGTTGAAGAATACAGCGGGAATGAGCAGTTCTTC.

This clone was picked up a small number of times. J is TRBJ1-5 and V is TRBV5-6; D is ambiguous. The CDR3 sequence is 16 residues long. Germline CDR1 reads SGHDT; CDR2 reads YYEEEE. V lost 1 base, J lost 9 bases, and 20 bases lay in between. Written as DNA, the CDR3 is TGTGCCAGCAGCTTGTTTCGGGCAGGAGTCGTTTGGCCCCAGCATTTT. It translates to CASSLFRAGVVWPQHF.

The chain employs TRBV7-9 and TRBJ1-2; D is unclear. Germline assignment: CDR1 SEHNR and CDR2 FQNEAQ (reference sequence). Trimming removed 5 bases from V and 10 bases from J, with 14 bases in between. The CDR3 spans 12 residues. CDR3: CASSRGDRHYTF. In DNA form, the CDR3 reads TGTGCCAGCAGCCGCGGCGACCGACACTACACCTTC. The entire variable domain, with the rest obtained from reference TRBV7-9 and TRBJ1-2, is as follows: DTGVSQNPRHKITKRGQNVTFRCDPISEHNRLYWYRQTLGQGPEFLTYFQNEAQLEKSRLLSDRFSAERPKGSFSTLEIQRTEQGDSAMYLCASSRGDRHYTFGSGTRLTVV.

This clone appeared a few times. The V gene is TRBV5-6, the J gene TRBJ2-6; D is possibly TRBD1 (6 bases). CDR1 is SGHDT and CDR2 is YYEEEE in the germline V gene. The CDR3 has 17 amino acids. The V end was cut by 4 bases, the J end by 5 bases, with 19 bases between. Here the CDR3 DNA reads TGTGCCAGCAGCGCCATGGGGGCAGACCAGTGGGCCAACGTCCTGACTTTC. Translating it yields CASSAMGADQWANVLTF.

This clone has more than one count but fewer than ten. The chain has TRBV14 and TRBJ1-6, with D unresolved. The germline gives CDR1 SGHDN, CDR2 FVKESK. The CDR3 covers 18 residues. V lost 1 base and J 4 bases, leaving 17 bases between the germline ends. The CDR3 DNA reads as TGTGCCAGCAGCCAAGGTGTTGTGGGCTCCTATTATAATTCACCCCTCCACTTT. Translation: CASSQGVVGSYYNSPLHF.

This chain joins TRBV29-1 and TRBJ1-2; D possibly corresponds to TRBD1 (6 bases). With 4 bases removed from V and 6 bases from J, the gap between germline ends came to 6 bases. The V gene's germline CDR1 is SQVTM and CDR2 ANQGSEA. The CDR3 extends over 10 amino acids. The CDR3 coding sequence is TGCAGCGTTGCAGGGGATGGCTACACCTTC. This encodes CSVAGDGYTF. The full variable domain, completed using reference TRBV29-1 and TRBJ1-2, is SAVISQKPSRDICQRGTSLTIQCQVDSQVTMMFWYRQQPGQSLTLIATANQGSEATYESGFVIDKFPISRPNLTFSTLTVSNMSPEDSSIYLCSVAGDGYTFGSGTRLTVV.

The chain employs TRBV9 and TRBJ2-5, with TRBD1 as a possible D gene (6 bases). This CDR3 spans 13 amino acids. Germline V gene lookup returns CDR1 SGDLS and CDR2 YYNGEE. Trimming removed 4 bases from V and 3 bases from J, with 10 bases in between. The CDR3 bases are TGTGCCAGCAGCCCACGGACAGAAGAGACCCAGTACTTC. Its protein is CASSPRTEETQYF.

The chain combines TRBV30 with TRBJ1-2; D ambiguous. Germline values: CDR1 GTSNPN, CDR2 SVGIG (reference sequence). The V end was cut by 4 bases, the J end by 5 bases, with 14 bases between. This CDR3 spans 13 amino acids. CDR3 region: CAWTPGNKYGYTF. The DNA of the CDR3 is TGTGCCTGGACGCCGGGCAATAAATATGGCTACACCTTC.

This clone has just one count. CDR3 bases: TGCAGCGTTGAGTCACGCCTCTATGGCTACACCTTC. Translated, it gives CSVESRLYGYTF. The genes are TRBV29-1 and TRBJ1-2; D remains ambiguous. The CDR3 contains 12 residues. V was pared by 3 bases and J by 4 bases, with 9 bases between. Germline V gives CDR1 SQVTM, CDR2 ANQGSEA.

The V gene is TRBV25-1, the J gene TRBJ1-1, with 7 positions matching TRBD1. Germline V gene lookup returns CDR1 MGHDK and CDR2 SYGVNS. V trimming: 5 bases; J trimming: 7 bases; junction bases outside the gene matches: 10. The CDR3 totals 14 residues. Here the CDR3 DNA reads TGTGCCAGCAGTAAAACGGACAGGCCGGGTGAAGCTTTCTTT. This sequence encodes CASSKTDRPGEAFF.

The V and J genes are TRBV5-1 and TRBJ2-5, with 9 bases lining up with TRBD1. This CDR3 is 15 amino acids long. J gave up 5 bases and V 4 bases, and 9 bases lay outside the gene matches. Germline CDR1 is SGHRS and CDR2 is YFSETQ. Here the CDR3 DNA reads TGCGCCAGCAGCAGGGGACAGGGTCCAGGGGAGACCCAGTACTTC. Translation: CASSRGQGPGETQYF. Full variable domain (remainder filled in from reference TRBV5-1 and TRBJ2-5): KAGVTQTPRYLIKTRGQQVTLSCSPISGHRSVSWYQQTPGQGLQFLFEYFSETQRNKGNFPGRFSGRQFSNSRSEMNVSTLELGDSALYLCASSRGQGPGETQYFGPGTRLLVL.

V is TRBV7-9 and J is TRBJ2-5; 11 bases map to TRBD2. J gave up 5 bases and V 4 bases, and 3 bases lay outside the gene matches. Germline V lookup: CDR1 SEHNR, CDR2 FQNEAQ (reference sequence). The CDR3 loop spans 14 amino acids. CDR3 bases: TGTGCCAGCAGCTCCCGACTAGCGGGGGAGACCCAGTACTTC. Translation gives CASSSRLAGETQYF.

This chain uses TRBV6-1 with TRBJ1-5, with TRBD1 matching 7 bases. Germline CDR1 MNHNS, CDR2 SASEGT. The CDR3 contains 14 residues. The V and J ends lost 6 bases and 3 bases, in that order; junction bases with no gene match: 5. The CDR3 region is CASSPGGSNQPQHF. The CDR3 bases are TGTGCCAGCAGCCCAGGGGGTTCCAATCAGCCCCAGCATTTT.

The rearrangement joins TRBV30 to TRBJ2-3; no clear D. The CDR3 runs 11 residues. Germline assignment: CDR1 GTSNPN and CDR2 SVGIG (reference sequence). V lost 2 bases and J lost 6, with 6 bases in between. CDR3 loop: CAWSIGDTQYF. In DNA, the CDR3 is TGTGCCTGGAGTATCGGGGATACGCAGTATTTT.

This chain uses TRBV9 with TRBJ1-1, with D maybe TRBD1 (6 bases). This CDR3 has 15 residues. The germline V gene has CDR1 SGDLS and CDR2 YYNGEE. Trimming cost V 0 bases and J 7 bases, with 16 bases left between them. This chain's CDR3 is CASSVGGHGAGEAFF. The CDR3 nucleotides read TGTGCCAGCAGCGTAGGGGGACACGGAGCAGGTGAAGCTTTCTTT.

This clone appeared once. Different DNA sequences within this sample yield the same CDR3. J is TRBJ2-5 and V is TRBV6-5, with D uncertain. Germline CDR1 and CDR2: MNHEY and SVGAGI. V dropped 0 bases and J dropped 5 bases, with 4 bases sitting between them. The CDR3 is 12 residues long. The CDR3 DNA is TGTGCCAGCAGTTACTCGGGGGAGACCCAGTACTTC. Amino acids: CASSYSGETQYF.

The chain is built from TRBV2 and TRBJ2-5; 8 bases agree with TRBD1. This CDR3 spans 13 amino acids. Germline-derived CDR1 and CDR2 are SNHLY and FYNNEI. The V and J ends lost 8 bases and 4 bases, in that order; junction bases with no gene match: 6. CDR3 sequence (DNA): TGTGCCAGCGTTCGTGGACAGGGAGAGACCCAGTACTTC. Residues: CASVRGQGETQYF.